The 5 T cell receptor beta chains below come from one sample, sequenced in a study of blood T cell repertoires in COVID-19. Some clones are missing from TCRdb's copy, which holds only in-frame ones; the method was immunoSEQ multiplex PCR. The sample contains 150,000 to 200,000 clones, about 81% of which appear only once. The sample was peripheral blood. These receptors were obtained from a human donor in a cohort sampled during active COVID-19.

This clone was detected a few times. This chain uses TRBV6-5 with TRBJ1-2; tentatively, D is TRBD1 (6 bases). V gave up 6 bases and J gave up 2 bases, with 13 bases separating them. The CDR3 is 14 residues long. CDR1 MNHEY and CDR2 SVGAGI come from the germline V gene. The CDR3 loop is CASRWTARNYGYTF. CDR3 in DNA: TGTGCCAGCAGGTGGACAGCAAGGAACTATGGCTACACCTTC.

The chain is built from TRBV20-1 and TRBJ2-5, with D possibly being TRBD2 (5 bases). This CDR3 is 13 amino acids long. In germline, CDR1 is DFQATT, CDR2 SNEGSKA (reference sequence). V lost 3 bases and J lost 2, with 10 bases in between. CDR3 nucleotide sequence: TGCAGTGCTAGTTTAGGACTGCAAGAGACCCAGTACTTC. Its protein product is CSASLGLQETQYF.

The CDR3 protein is CASSQDLRQLPYGYTF. As DNA, the CDR3 is TGCGCCAGCAGCCAAGATCTTCGACAGCTGCCCTATGGCTACACCTTC. The rearrangement uses TRBV4-3 and TRBJ1-2; D might be TRBD1 (5 bases). Looked up from germline, CDR1 is LGHNA and CDR2 is YSLEER. The CDR3 covers 16 residues. V dropped 0 bases and J dropped 4 bases, with 15 bases sitting between them.

The gene calls are TRBV29-1 and TRBJ2-1; TRBD2 aligns across 11 bases. CDR1 SQVTM and CDR2 ANQGSEA come from the germline V gene. V gave up 1 base and J gave up 5 bases; unmatched junction bases: 16. The CDR3 is 19 residues long. The CDR3 nucleotides read TGCAGCGTTGAAGGATGGCTAGCGGGAGGAAAATTGGGCGACAATGAGCAGTTCTTC. Translated, it gives CSVEGWLAGGKLGDNEQFF.

This chain uses TRBV6-5 with TRBJ1-2; 7 positions agree with TRBD1. Trimming cost V 6 bases and J 6 bases; bases outside gene matches: 4. The CDR3 covers 12 residues. Germline V CDR1 and CDR2: MNHEY, SVGAGI. CDR3 sequence reads: CASRTGIHGYTF. CDR3 nucleotide sequence: TGTGCCAGCAGGACAGGGATCCATGGCTACACCTTC.